The rows below give T cell receptor beta chains drawn from one sample of a study of CD8+ T cells in alopecia areata. The method was immunoSEQ multiplex PCR; TCRdb's version includes in-frame clones alone and lacks a portion of them. The sample lists about 30,000 clones; approximately 60% were seen once. Sample: NKG2D-high CD8+ T cells sorted from blood. These receptors were obtained from a human donor with alopecia areata. Both conserved end residues are part of each CDR3. Each record gives: clone size, J gene, V gene, D gene, CDR3 DNA, CDR3 protein. A D gene is named only where the DNA matches it firmly. The size of a clone is reported for some rows only, either as once, few or many, or as a class for expanded clones.

clone size: .; J gene: TRBJ1-1; V gene: TRBV30; D gene: .; CDR3 DNA: TGCGCCTGGAGAAAAGGGAACACTGAAGCTTTCTTT; CDR3 protein: CAWRKGNTEAFF
clone size: .; J gene: TRBJ2-1; V gene: TRBV7-9; D gene: .; CDR3 DNA: TGTGCCAGCAGCCAAGCGGAAACCTACAATGAGCAGTTCTTC; CDR3 protein: CASSQAETYNEQFF
clone size: .; J gene: TRBJ2-5; V gene: TRBV29-1; D gene: .; CDR3 DNA: TGCAGCGTTGAAGGGGCAGAAGAGACCCAGTACTTC; CDR3 protein: CSVEGAEETQYF
clone size: once; J gene: TRBJ2-7; V gene: TRBV9; D gene: .; CDR3 DNA: TGTGCCAGCAGCGTAGGTGATAGCCTCTCCTACGAGCAGTACTTC; CDR3 protein: CASSVGDSLSYEQYF
clone size: few; J gene: TRBJ2-7; V gene: TRBV6-5; D gene: .; CDR3 DNA: TGTGCCAGCAGTTGGGGCCAACAGGGCTACGAGCAGTACTTC; CDR3 protein: CASSWGQQGYEQYF
clone size: .; J gene: TRBJ1-5; V gene: TRBV2; D gene: TRBD1; CDR3 DNA: TGTGCCAGCAGCGGGGGACAGATTAGCAATCAGCCCCAGCATTTT; CDR3 protein: CASSGGQISNQPQHF
clone size: .; J gene: TRBJ2-7; V gene: TRBV27; D gene: .; CDR3 DNA: TGTGCCAGCGGGATCTCCTACGAGCAGTACTTC; CDR3 protein: CASGISYEQYF
clone size: .; J gene: TRBJ1-2; V gene: TRBV7-9; D gene: TRBD1; CDR3 DNA: TGTGCCAGCAGCTTAGAGGGACAGGGCCTTTTGGACTATGGCTACACCTTC; CDR3 protein: CASSLEGQGLLDYGYTF
clone size: .; J gene: TRBJ2-1; V gene: TRBV7-6; D gene: TRBD2; CDR3 DNA: TGTGCCAGCAGCTTTCTAGCGGGGGCCAACAATGAGCAGTTCTTC; CDR3 protein: CASSFLAGANNEQFF
clone size: .; J gene: TRBJ2-7; V gene: TRBV27; D gene: .; CDR3 DNA: TGTGCCAGCAGTCCGACCTACGGGTCCTACGAGCAGTACTTC; CDR3 protein: CASSPTYGSYEQYF
clone size: .; J gene: TRBJ2-7; V gene: TRBV27; D gene: TRBD1; CDR3 DNA: TGTGCCAGCAGTTTCTCCGGACAGGGTATCTACGAGCAGTACTTC; CDR3 protein: CASSFSGQGIYEQYF
clone size: .; J gene: TRBJ2-7; V gene: TRBV15; D gene: .; CDR3 DNA: TGTGCCACCAGCAGAGATCCCCCGGCCGTGGGGGAGCAGTACTTC; CDR3 protein: CATSRDPPAVGEQYF
clone size: .; J gene: TRBJ1-2; V gene: TRBV29-1; D gene: .; CDR3 DNA: TGCAGCGCGTACACAGGGAAGATCGATGGCTACACCTTC; CDR3 protein: CSAYTGKIDGYTF
clone size: .; J gene: TRBJ2-1; V gene: TRBV9; D gene: TRBD2; CDR3 DNA: TGTGCCAGCAGCGTAGACGGGGGAGGGATCAATGAGCAGTTCTTC; CDR3 protein: CASSVDGGGINEQFF
clone size: .; J gene: TRBJ2-6; V gene: TRBV28; D gene: .; CDR3 DNA: TGTGCCAGCAAACCGGGACACCTCTCTGGGGCCAACGTCCTGACTTTC; CDR3 protein: CASKPGHLSGANVLTF
clone size: few; J gene: TRBJ2-7; V gene: TRBV4-1; D gene: .; CDR3 DNA: TGCGCCAGCAGCCAATTAATCGGCGACTACGAGCAGTACTTC; CDR3 protein: CASSQLIGDYEQYF
clone size: .; J gene: TRBJ1-6; V gene: TRBV30; D gene: .; CDR3 DNA: TGTGCCTGGATTCGAGATTATAATTCACCCCTCCACTTT; CDR3 protein: CAWIRDYNSPLHF
clone size: .; J gene: TRBJ2-4; V gene: TRBV27; D gene: TRBD1; CDR3 DNA: TGTGCCAGCCGCAGGGGGCAGGACTTGGCCAAAAACATTCAGTACTTC; CDR3 protein: CASRRGQDLAKNIQYF
clone size: .; J gene: TRBJ2-7; V gene: TRBV7-9; D gene: TRBD1; CDR3 DNA: TGTGCCAGCAGCTCATCGGTTCATCCGGCCCCAGGGGGCTACGAGCAGTACTTC; CDR3 protein: CASSSSVHPAPGGYEQYF
clone size: .; J gene: TRBJ1-1; V gene: TRBV30; D gene: .; CDR3 DNA: TGTGCCTGGGGTATCCTCGGGAACACTGAAGCTTTCTTT; CDR3 protein: CAWGILGNTEAFF
clone size: .; J gene: TRBJ1-2; V gene: TRBV4-3; D gene: .; CDR3 DNA: TGCGCCAGCAGCCAAGTAGTGGGATCCGGGGGCTACACCTTC; CDR3 protein: CASSQVVGSGGYTF
clone size: .; J gene: TRBJ2-7; V gene: TRBV7-6; D gene: .; CDR3 DNA: TGTGCCAGCAGCTCGCGGACTGGGCCCTACGAGCAGTACTTC; CDR3 protein: CASSSRTGPYEQYF
clone size: few; J gene: TRBJ2-7; V gene: TRBV4-1; D gene: TRBD2; CDR3 DNA: TGCGCCAGCAGCCAAGCGGCGACTAGCGGTTACGAGCAGTACTTC; CDR3 protein: CASSQAATSGYEQYF
clone size: few; J gene: TRBJ2-1; V gene: TRBV14; D gene: TRBD2; CDR3 DNA: TGTGCCAGCAGCCAAGATAAGTGGGTGGGGACTAGCGGGAGTTTCTACAATGAGCAGTTCTTC; CDR3 protein: CASSQDKWVGTSGSFYNEQFF
clone size: .; J gene: TRBJ2-1; V gene: TRBV4-1; D gene: .; CDR3 DNA: TGCGCCAGCAGCCAACTCTCGGGGGCCACCTACAATGAGCAGTTCTTC; CDR3 protein: CASSQLSGATYNEQFF
clone size: .; J gene: TRBJ2-3; V gene: TRBV7-8; D gene: TRBD1; CDR3 DNA: TGTGCCAGCAGCCCCTGGACAGGGGCTGTCACAGATACGCAGTATTTT; CDR3 protein: CASSPWTGAVTDTQYF
clone size: .; J gene: TRBJ2-5; V gene: TRBV2; D gene: TRBD1; CDR3 DNA: TGTGCCAGCAGTCCGGGACAGCAATTCCAAGAGACCCAGTACTTC; CDR3 protein: CASSPGQQFQETQYF
clone size: .; J gene: TRBJ2-1; V gene: TRBV15; D gene: TRBD2; CDR3 DNA: TGTGCCACCAGCGTCGGGAGGGCTAGTGAGCAGTTCTTC; CDR3 protein: CATSVGRASEQFF
clone size: .; J gene: TRBJ1-1; V gene: TRBV28; D gene: .; CDR3 DNA: TGTGCCAGCAGTTTATTAGACGCCGGGAACACTGAAGCTTTCTTT; CDR3 protein: CASSLLDAGNTEAFF
clone size: .; J gene: TRBJ2-3; V gene: TRBV4-1; D gene: .; CDR3 DNA: TGCGCCAGCAGCCAATGGGGGGCCGGGGGCGGCACAGATACGCAGTATTTT; CDR3 protein: CASSQWGAGGGTDTQYF
clone size: few; J gene: TRBJ2-3; V gene: TRBV7-8; D gene: .; CDR3 DNA: TGTGCCAGCAGCTTAAGGGGGTCTGGCACAGATACGCAGTATTTT; CDR3 protein: CASSLRGSGTDTQYF
clone size: .; J gene: TRBJ2-1; V gene: TRBV7-3; D gene: TRBD2; CDR3 DNA: TGTGCCAGCAGCTCGGGAGGCGATGAGCAGTTCTTC; CDR3 protein: CASSSGGDEQFF
clone size: .; J gene: TRBJ1-1; V gene: TRBV28; D gene: TRBD1; CDR3 DNA: TGTGCCAGCAGACACCGGGACAGGGGACGACTTCGAGACACTGAAGCTTTCTTT; CDR3 protein: CASRHRDRGRLRDTEAFF
clone size: .; J gene: TRBJ2-1; V gene: TRBV18; D gene: TRBD2; CDR3 DNA: TGTGCCAGCTCACCCGGGACTAGCTTGGACAATGAGCAGTTCTTC; CDR3 protein: CASSPGTSLDNEQFF
clone size: .; J gene: TRBJ2-7; V gene: TRBV5-1; D gene: TRBD1; CDR3 DNA: TGCGCCAGCAGCGTGGGACAGAGCTACGAGCAGTACTTC; CDR3 protein: CASSVGQSYEQYF
clone size: few; J gene: TRBJ2-7; V gene: TRBV27; D gene: TRBD2; CDR3 DNA: TGTGCCAGCAGTTCCTGGACTAGCGGGAGGGCGTACGAGCAGTACTTC; CDR3 protein: CASSSWTSGRAYEQYF
clone size: .; J gene: TRBJ1-6; V gene: TRBV10-3; D gene: .; CDR3 DNA: TGTGCCATCAGTGAGTCTGTGGGCTCCTATAATTCACCCCTCCACTTT; CDR3 protein: CAISESVGSYNSPLHF
clone size: .; J gene: TRBJ2-1; V gene: TRBV4-1; D gene: TRBD2; CDR3 DNA: TGCGCCAGCAGCCAAGCCCCAGCGGGAGGATTAAATGAGCAGTTCTTC; CDR3 protein: CASSQAPAGGLNEQFF
clone size: few; J gene: TRBJ2-4; V gene: TRBV7-9; D gene: TRBD2; CDR3 DNA: TGTGCCAGCAGCTTAGAAGGGAACCGGGAGGGAGACATTCAGTACTTC; CDR3 protein: CASSLEGNREGDIQYF
clone size: .; J gene: TRBJ2-3; V gene: TRBV29-1; D gene: .; CDR3 DNA: TGCAGCGTTTTAACAGATACGCAGTATTTT; CDR3 protein: CSVLTDTQYF
clone size: .; J gene: TRBJ2-7; V gene: TRBV28; D gene: .; CDR3 DNA: TGTGCCAGCAGTTTTAGGGGCAGGGGATCTTACGAGCAGTACTTC; CDR3 protein: CASSFRGRGSYEQYF
clone size: .; J gene: TRBJ2-7; V gene: TRBV4-2; D gene: .; CDR3 DNA: TGTGCCAGCAGCGACAAACAGGGTAATATCCCCTACGAGCAGTACTTC; CDR3 protein: CASSDKQGNIPYEQYF